This entry features one TCR beta chain sequence. The sample is drawn from a study of blood T cell repertoires in COVID-19. The CDR3 runs 13 residues. V lost 5 bases and J 6 bases, leaving 8 bases between the germline ends. Germline V gene sequence: CDR1 SGHVS, CDR2 FQNEAQ. Generated by immunoSEQ multiplex PCR, the TCRdb table keeps only in-frame clones and is missing some. The table shows around 200,000 clones, with about 87% occurring only once. The V and J genes are TRBV7-8 and TRBJ1-6, with D possibly TRBD1 on 5 matching bases. The source of this sequence is a man aged 60 to 75 who had recovered from COVID-19. Sequences were obtained from peripheral blood. This chain's CDR3 is CASSDRANSPLHF. The CDR3 bases are TGTGCCAGCAGCGACAGAGCTAATTCACCCCTCCACTTT.